Each of the 21 T cell receptor beta chains below was sequenced from the same sample in a study of monozygotic twins with inflammatory bowel disease. TCRdb re-called the 5' RACE reads, yielding one record per CDR3 amino acid sequence without DNA. Its clone listing holds tens of thousands of distinct CDR3 sequences. Sample: blood. The receptors stem from a human donor with ulcerative colitis or Crohn's disease, or a healthy co-twin of an affected twin (not recorded which).

This chain links TRBV6-1 with TRBJ1-1; with no DNA, the TCRdb D assignment of TRBD1 cannot be verified. This CDR3 spans 21 amino acids. Germline lookup yields CDR1 MNHNS and CDR2 SASEGT. The CDR3 loop is CASSEVFVVVDRALPNTEAFF.

Here the CDR3 reads CASSLYRGNEQFF. The chain joins TRBV7-3 to TRBJ2-1; no DNA is available, so the TRBD1 call from TCRdb remains unchecked. The CDR3 totals 13 residues. Germline CDR1 is SGHTA and CDR2 is FQGTGA.

The chain recombines TRBV12-3 or TRBV12-4 with TRBJ2-1; the D call from TCRdb, TRBD1, cannot be confirmed without DNA. The CDR3 contains 15 residues. CDR3 protein: CASSFEGKGYNEQFF.

The chain joins TRBV20-1 to TRBJ2-3; TCRdb lists TRBD2, though no DNA is available to test this call. The V gene's germline CDR1 is DFQATT and CDR2 SNEGSKA (reference sequence). The CDR3 is 13 amino acids. The CDR3 region is CSARFGGGDTQYF.

V gene TRBV20-1 combines with J gene TRBJ2-1; lacking DNA, the TRBD2 call made by TCRdb goes unchecked. The germline CDR1 and CDR2 sequences are DFQATT and SNEGSKA (reference sequence). The CDR3 runs 14 residues. The CDR3 sequence is CSASMRGRAREQFF.

The chain combines TRBV7-2 with TRBJ2-2; TCRdb indicates TRBD1, and absent DNA this call remains unverified. The CDR3 covers 14 residues. Germline loops: CDR1 SGHTA, CDR2 FQGNSA. The CDR3 reads CASSFSGGTGELFF.

The V gene is TRBV20-1, the J gene TRBJ1-5; the TCRdb call, TRBD1, lacks DNA for checking. CDR1 and CDR2 from the germline V gene are DFQATT and SNEGSKA (reference sequence). This CDR3 is 13 amino acids long. CDR3: CSAPDSSNQPQHF.

The chain joins TRBV19 to TRBJ1-2; TCRdb indicates TRBD1, and absent DNA this call remains unverified. Germline CDR1 is LNHDA and CDR2 is SQIVND (reference sequence). CDR3 length: 15 residues. CDR3 loop: CASGDGQGANYGYTF.

This chain connects TRBV5-5 to TRBJ1-4; TCRdb's D call, TRBD1, is unchecked because there is no DNA. The CDR3 loop spans 13 amino acids. Germline loops: CDR1 SGHKS, CDR2 YYEKEE (reference sequence). The CDR3 loop reads CASSFLGGEKLFF.

The rearrangement uses TRBV27 and TRBJ2-1; TCRdb reports TRBD1, a call that lacks DNA to check it against. CDR3 length: 16 amino acids. CDR1 and CDR2 from the germline V gene are MNHEY and SMNVEV (reference sequence). The chain's CDR3 is CASSTGTNLNYNEQFF.

V gene TRBV3-1 combines with J gene TRBJ2-7; TCRdb's D call, TRBD2, is unchecked because there is no DNA. Germline CDR1 reads LGHDT; CDR2 reads YNNKEL (reference sequence). The CDR3 is made up of 16 amino acids. The CDR3 loop is CASSQGVSGRIYEQYF.

This chain joins TRBV5-5 and TRBJ1-1; as DNA is missing, the TRBD1 call by TCRdb cannot be tested. Germline-derived CDR1 and CDR2 are SGHKS and YYEKEE (reference sequence). The CDR3 is 13 residues long. CDR3 sequence: CASSYPTGAEAFF.

The genes are TRBV15 and TRBJ2-1; TCRdb lists TRBD1, though no DNA is available to test this call. Germline lookup yields CDR1 LNHNV and CDR2 YYDKDF (reference sequence). The CDR3 length is 14 residues. Here the CDR3 reads CATSRGQTWNEQFF.

The chain links TRBV5-1 to TRBJ2-1; the D call of TRBD1 rests on TCRdb alone, since no DNA is present to check it. This CDR3 comprises 15 residues. CDR1 SGHRS and CDR2 YFSETQ come from the germline V gene. CDR3 amino acids: CASSHTGTPYYEQFF.

The chain has TRBV6-1 and TRBJ1-5. CDR3 size: 15 residues. The germline V gene encodes CDR1 MNHNS and CDR2 SASEGT. CDR3 loop: CASSTREGSNQPQHF.

CDR3 sequence reads: CASSGESNQPQHF. V usage is TRBV6-4 and J usage is TRBJ1-5. Germline loops: CDR1 MRHNA, CDR2 SNTAGT. This CDR3 is 13 amino acids long.

This chain connects TRBV20-1 to TRBJ2-1; the TRBD2 assignment by TCRdb is unverifiable without DNA. Germline V gene lookup returns CDR1 DFQATT and CDR2 SNEGSKA (reference sequence). This CDR3 is built from 14 residues. The CDR3 sequence is CSARSSGRFSEQFF.

The chain recombines TRBV7-6 with TRBJ1-6; TCRdb's D call of TRBD1 is untestable without DNA. This CDR3 spans 13 amino acids. Germline loops: CDR1 SGHVS, CDR2 FNYEAQ. The CDR3 spells CASSYGTASPLHF.

V gene TRBV3-1 combines with J gene TRBJ1-1. This CDR3 region has 15 residues. The germline V gene has CDR1 LGHDT and CDR2 YNNKEL (reference sequence). The CDR3 loop reads CASSPDPVYRIEAFF.

CDR3 amino acids: CASSLGLEASELNF. The chain uses TRBV5-1 and TRBJ2-7; TCRdb outputs TRBD2, but without DNA this stays unchecked. This CDR3 region has 14 residues. CDR1 and CDR2 (germline): SGHRS, YFSETQ.

This chain uses TRBV10-3 with TRBJ2-3; the D call of TRBD1 rests on TCRdb alone, since no DNA is present to check it. This CDR3 spans 13 amino acids. Germline CDR1 and CDR2: ENHRY and SYGVKD. This CDR3 reads CAISGTGPDTQYF.